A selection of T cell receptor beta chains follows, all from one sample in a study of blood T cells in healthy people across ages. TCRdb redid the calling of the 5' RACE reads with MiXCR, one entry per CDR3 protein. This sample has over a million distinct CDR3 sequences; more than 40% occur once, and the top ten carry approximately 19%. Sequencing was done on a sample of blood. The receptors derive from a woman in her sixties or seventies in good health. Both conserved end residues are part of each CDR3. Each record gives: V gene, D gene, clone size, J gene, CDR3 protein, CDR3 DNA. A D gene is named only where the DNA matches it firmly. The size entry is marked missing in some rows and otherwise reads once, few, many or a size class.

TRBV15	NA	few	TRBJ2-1	CATSSYNEQFF	TGTGCCACCAGCAGTTACAATGAGCAGTTCTTC
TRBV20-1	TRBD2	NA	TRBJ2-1	CSARQREVVNEQFF	TGCAGTGCTAGACAGCGGGAGGTGGTCAATGAGCAGTTCTTC
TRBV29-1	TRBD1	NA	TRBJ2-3	CSGRQGTDTQYF	TGCAGCGGTAGACAGGGGACAGATACGCAGTATTTT
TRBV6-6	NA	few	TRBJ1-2	CASSNGQLSYGYTF	TGTGCCAGCAGTAATGGACAGCTCTCTTATGGCTACACCTTC
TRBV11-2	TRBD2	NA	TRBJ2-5	CASSLSSGTRQETQYF	TGTGCCAGCAGCTTATCGAGCGGGACCCGCCAAGAGACCCAGTACTTC
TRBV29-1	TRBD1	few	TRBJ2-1	CSGKRADRVVGNEQFF	TGCAGCGGCAAGAGGGCTGACAGGGTTGTCGGCAATGAGCAGTTCTTC
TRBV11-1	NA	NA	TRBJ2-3	CASSSDGRGDTQYF	TGTGCCAGCAGCTCCGACGGGCGCGGAGATACGCAGTATTTT
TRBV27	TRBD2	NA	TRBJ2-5	CASKSLSGRGGTQYF	TGTGCCAGCAAGTCCCTTAGCGGGAGAGGAGGGACCCAGTACTTC
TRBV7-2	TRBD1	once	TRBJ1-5	CASSPRTGSGQPQHF	TGTGCCAGCAGCCCTCGGACAGGCTCTGGTCAGCCCCAGCATTTT
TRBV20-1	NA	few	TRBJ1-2	CSAREFTDYGYTF	TGCAGTGCTAGAGAGTTTACCGACTATGGCTACACCTTC
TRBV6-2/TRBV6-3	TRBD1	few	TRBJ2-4	CASSYPDRGPPKNIQYF	TGTGCCAGCAGTTACCCGGACAGGGGGCCACCCAAAAACATTCAGTACTTC
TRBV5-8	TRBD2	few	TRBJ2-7	CASSWGLAGRTEQYF	TGTGCCAGCAGCTGGGGACTAGCGGGAAGAACCGAGCAGTACTTC
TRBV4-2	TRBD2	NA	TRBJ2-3	CASSRSGTSGSTDTQYF	TGTGCCAGCAGCCGCTCCGGGACTAGCGGGAGCACAGATACGCAGTATTTT
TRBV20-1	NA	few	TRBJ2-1	CSARPGVWYNEQFF	TGCAGTGCTAGACCGGGAGTTTGGTACAATGAGCAGTTCTTC
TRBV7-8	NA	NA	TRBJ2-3	CASSLVGRGITDTQYF	TGTGCCAGCAGCTTAGTAGGCAGGGGCATCACAGATACGCAGTATTTT
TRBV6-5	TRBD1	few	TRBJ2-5	CASSYSSPRTGAETQYF	TGTGCCAGCAGTTACTCGAGTCCCCGGACAGGGGCTGAGACCCAGTACTTC
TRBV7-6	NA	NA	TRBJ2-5	CASSFNIMGIQETQYF	TGTGCCAGCAGCTTTAACATTATGGGGATCCAAGAGACCCAGTACTTC
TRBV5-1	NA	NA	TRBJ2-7	CASSLGGDKYEQYF	TGCGCCAGCAGCTTGGGAGGGGATAAGTACGAGCAGTACTTC
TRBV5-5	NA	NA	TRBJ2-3	CASKPRTISTDTQYF	TGTGCCAGCAAACCCAGGACAATAAGCACAGATACGCAGTATTTT
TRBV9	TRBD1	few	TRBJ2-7	CASSPGDRTPYEQYF	TGTGCCAGCAGCCCCGGGGACAGAACCCCATACGAGCAGTACTTC
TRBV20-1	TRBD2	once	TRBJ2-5	CSAIAGGRQETQYF	TGCAGTGCTATCGCGGGGGGCCGACAAGAGACCCAGTACTTC
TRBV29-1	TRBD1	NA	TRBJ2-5	CSVDGTGGQETQYF	TGCAGCGTTGATGGGACAGGGGGCCAAGAGACCCAGTACTTC
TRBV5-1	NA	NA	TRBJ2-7	CASSPPRGTEQYF	TGCGCCAGCAGCCCTCCTCGGGGTACCGAGCAGTACTTC
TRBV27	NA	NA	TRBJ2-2	CASTSRTNTGELFF	TGTGCCAGTACGTCCCGGACTAACACCGGGGAGCTGTTTTTT
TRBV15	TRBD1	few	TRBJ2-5	CAAATGGLGTQYF	TGTGCCGCTGCAACAGGGGGCTTAGGGACCCAGTACTTC
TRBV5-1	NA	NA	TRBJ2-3	CASSLVQGFSTDTQYF	TGCGCCAGCAGCTTGGTGCAGGGCTTTTCCACAGATACGCAGTATTTT
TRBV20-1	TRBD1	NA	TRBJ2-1	CSAPHRDSSYNEQFF	TGCAGTGCTCCCCACAGGGACAGCTCCTACAATGAGCAGTTCTTC
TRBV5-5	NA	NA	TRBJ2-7	CASSRGGQAISYEQYF	TGTGCCAGCAGCCGGGGGGGACAGGCGATCTCCTACGAGCAGTACTTC
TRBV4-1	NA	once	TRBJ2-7	CASSQVKGGGSYEQYF	TGCGCCAGCAGCCAAGTAAAAGGGGGGGGCTCCTACGAGCAGTACTTC